The entry that follows covers one T cell receptor (beta chain) sequence. The data derive from a study of early T cells in non-severe SARS-CoV-2 infection. Study background: Chains were not paired, and sequencing was done on bulk RNA from unsorted whole blood.

Researchers attached unique molecular identifiers to individual cDNA molecules. TCRdb processed the 5' RACE reads anew with MiXCR; each CDR3 protein has one entry. The sample has approximately 71,000 distinct CDR3 sequences, 12% seen once; the top ten hold over 1.5%. The TCR sequence derives from an adult who was a healthcare worker with PCR-confirmed SARS-CoV-2 infection or an uninfected control (not recorded which). Specimen: whole blood.

The DNA of the CDR3 is TGTGCCAGTACCCACAAGGGGAGGACAGGGATGGTGAACACTGAAGCTTTCTTT. Protein product: CASTHKGRTGMVNTEAFF. The rearrangement joins TRBV19 to TRBJ1-1; TRBD1 agrees at 8 bases. The germline CDR1 and CDR2 sequences are LNHDA and SQIVND (reference sequence). This CDR3 is built from 18 residues. V trimming: 7 bases; J trimming: 0 bases; junction bases outside the gene matches: 16. Full variable domain (missing parts from reference TRBV19 and TRBJ1-1): DGGITQSPKYLFRKEGQNVTLSCEQNLNHDAMYWYRQDPGQGLRLIYYSQIVNDFQKGDIAEGYSVSREKKESFPLTVTSAQKNPTAFYLCASTHKGRTGMVNTEAFFGQGTRLTVV.